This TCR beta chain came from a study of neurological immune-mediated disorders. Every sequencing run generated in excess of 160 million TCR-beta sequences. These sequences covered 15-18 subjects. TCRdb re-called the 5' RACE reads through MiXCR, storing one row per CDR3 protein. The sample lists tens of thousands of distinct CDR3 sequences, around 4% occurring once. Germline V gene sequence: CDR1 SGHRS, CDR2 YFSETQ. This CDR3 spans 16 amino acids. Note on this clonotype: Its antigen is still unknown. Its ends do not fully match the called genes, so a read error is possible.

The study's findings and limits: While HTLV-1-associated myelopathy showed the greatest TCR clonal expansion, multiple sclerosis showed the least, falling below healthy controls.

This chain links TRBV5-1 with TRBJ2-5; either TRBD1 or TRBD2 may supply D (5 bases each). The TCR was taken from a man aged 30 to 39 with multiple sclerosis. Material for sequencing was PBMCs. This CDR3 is CASSLQGMAGQETQYF. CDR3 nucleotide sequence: TGTGCCAGCAGCTTGCAGGGAATGGCGGGTCAAGAGACCCAGTACTTC.